This T cell receptor beta chain was documented in a study of T cells in Graves' hyperthyroidism and ophthalmopathy. Study findings and constraints: Blood also contained most expanded thyroid clonotypes above 0.001.

The table lists this clonotype with many counts. Its antigen is unknown. Amplification of TCR beta CDR3 regions used RNA as the template. The TCR CDR3 first-round RT-PCR relied on the HTBI primer set. One entry per CDR3 protein results from TCRdb running MiXCR on the multiplex PCR reads. The sample has a few hundred thousand distinct CDR3 sequences; about 15% are singletons. The germline V gene has CDR1 MDHEN and CDR2 SYDVKM. The CDR3 sequence is 12 residues long. The V gene lost 1 base and the J gene lost 8 bases, with 6 bases spanning the gap. The V gene is TRBV28, the J gene TRBJ2-1, with no clear D. Source material: blood. This TCR derives from a woman aged 18-35 years with Graves' hyperthyroidism. CDR3 nucleotides: TGTGCCAGCAGTTTATCCAAGGATGAGCAGTTCTTC. Translation gives CASSLSKDEQFF.